A single TCR beta chain is shown here with its context. This table comes from immunoSEQ multiplex PCR, and its TCRdb copy is limited to in-frame clones, with some not included. The repertoire consists of around 95,000 clones, with approximately 94% occurring once and the leading ten covering 0.2% to 0.25%. Trimming left V 0 bases short and J 4 bases short, with 9 bases between. The germline V gene encodes CDR1 GTSNPN and CDR2 SVGIG (reference sequence). The CDR3 consists of 13 residues. This entry belongs to a study of technical replicates of blood from several donors. The chain has TRBV30 and TRBJ1-2; D ambiguous. The TCR sequence derives from a human donor in good health. The sequencing sample was made of T cells isolated from PBMCs. Here the CDR3 reads CAWSVGSLYGYTF. The CDR3 bases are TGTGCCTGGAGTGTTGGCAGTCTCTATGGCTACACCTTC.